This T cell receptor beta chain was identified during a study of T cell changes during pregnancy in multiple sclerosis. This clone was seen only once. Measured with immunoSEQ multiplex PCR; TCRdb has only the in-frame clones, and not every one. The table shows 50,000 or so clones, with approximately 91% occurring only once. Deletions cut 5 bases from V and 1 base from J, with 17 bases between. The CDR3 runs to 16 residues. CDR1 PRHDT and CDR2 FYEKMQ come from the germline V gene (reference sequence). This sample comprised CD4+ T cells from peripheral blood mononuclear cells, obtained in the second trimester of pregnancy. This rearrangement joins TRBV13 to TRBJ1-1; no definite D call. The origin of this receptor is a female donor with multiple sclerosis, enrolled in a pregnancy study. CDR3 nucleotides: TGTGCCAGCAGCGACAAAGGCGGACGGGGGAACACTGAAGCTTTCTTT. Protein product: CASSDKGGRGNTEAFF.